The text below deals with one T cell receptor (beta chain). The antigen is unknown. Documented treatment: about 20 received Ad26.COV2.S at low or high dose, single or two shots; about 5 received placebo; per-sample allocation not given. Samples analyzed were those drawn on day 63 after the first vaccine or placebo injection. The administered vaccine (an Ad26 vector) expressed Wuhan-strain SARS-CoV-2 spike. The data were taken from a study of Ad26.COV2.S vaccination and SARS-CoV-2 variants. Only in-frame clones appear in the TCRdb table, and some are missing; sequencing was by immunoSEQ multiplex PCR. Of 440,000 or so clones detected, 80% to 95% appear once; the ten largest clones hold roughly 4%. The CDR3 has 17 amino acids. The V gene lost 5 bases and the J gene lost 0 bases, with 19 bases spanning the gap. Germline V gene lookup returns CDR1 SEHNR and CDR2 FQNEAQ (reference sequence). Findings of the study overall: The TCR-based breadth and depth measures might underestimate overall T cell responses. Substantial response breadth was reportedly seen for spike-specific CD8+ and CD4+ T cells after vaccination.

The origin of this receptor is a person aged 18-60 years who received the Ad26.COV2.S COVID-19 vaccine or a placebo. Specimen: peripheral blood, collected in a trial of Ad26.COV2.S vaccine versus placebo. The V call is TRBV7-9, the J call TRBJ1-2, with D hard to call. The CDR3 DNA reads TGTGCCAGCAGCCCCTGGGGTAGGGCGCCCTCTAACTATGGCTACACCTTC. Protein sequence: CASSPWGRAPSNYGYTF. Full variable domain (rest looked up from reference TRBV7-9 and TRBJ1-2): DTGVSQNPRHKITKRGQNVTFRCDPISEHNRLYWYRQTLGQGPEFLTYFQNEAQLEKSRLLSDRFSAERPKGSFSTLEIQRTEQGDSAMYLCASSPWGRAPSNYGYTFGSGTRLTVV.